This entry features one TCR gamma chain sequence. Its specificity is not known. A much larger clone differs by one base, so this may be a read error. The sample is drawn from a study of Vδ1+ human thymocytes. This CDR3 spans 11 amino acids. Germline V gene sequence: CDR1 VINAFY, CDR2 YDVSNSKD. V shed 8 bases and J 0 bases; nucleotides not matched to a gene: 1. Alphabeta T cells were depleted, then CD3+ Vdelta1+ Vdelta2- thymocytes were FACS-sorted. Extracted RNA was reverse transcribed into cDNA. Pooled V-gene forward primers with one constant-region reverse primer generated the CDR3 amplicons by multiplex PCR. TCRdb re-called the multiplex PCR reads via CATT. The sample yields thousands of gamma-chain clones, roughly 40% seen once. Whole-study findings and limits: In the thymus, TRG and TRD repertoires looked highly polyclonal with Gaussian CDR3 lengths.

The clonotype comes from a boy in the first two years of life who had congenital heart surgery. Sequenced: Vdelta1+ gamma-delta thymocytes from the thymus. The subset here: FACS-sorted CD3+ TCRalphabeta- TCRVdelta1+ TCRVdelta2- thymocytes. V is TRGV5 and J is TRGJ1 or TRGJ2. As TCRdb names no J gene, one was assigned here on the basis of a DNA match to germline. The CDR3 DNA follows: TGTGCCACCTTGAATTATTATAAGAAACTCTTT. Its protein is CATLNYYKKLF.